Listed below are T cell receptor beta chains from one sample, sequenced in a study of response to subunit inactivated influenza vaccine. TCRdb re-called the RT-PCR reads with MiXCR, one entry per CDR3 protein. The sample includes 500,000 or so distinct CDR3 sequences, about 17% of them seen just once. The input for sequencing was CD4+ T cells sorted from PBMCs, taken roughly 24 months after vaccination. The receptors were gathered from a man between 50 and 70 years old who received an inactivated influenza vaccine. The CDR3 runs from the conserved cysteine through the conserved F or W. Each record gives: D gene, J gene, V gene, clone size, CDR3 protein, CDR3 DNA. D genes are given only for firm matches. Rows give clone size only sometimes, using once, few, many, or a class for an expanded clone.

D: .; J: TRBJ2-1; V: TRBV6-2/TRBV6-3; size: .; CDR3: CASSFSLNAEQFF; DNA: TGTGCCAGCAGTTTCTCTTTAAATGCTGAGCAGTTCTTC
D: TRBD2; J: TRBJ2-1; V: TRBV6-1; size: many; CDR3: CASSDPSGRSYNEQFF; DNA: TGTGCCAGCAGTGACCCTAGCGGGAGATCCTACAATGAGCAGTTCTTC
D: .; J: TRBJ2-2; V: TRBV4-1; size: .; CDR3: CASSQVGARSLNTGELFF; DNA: TGCGCCAGCAGCCAAGTTGGAGCTCGGTCTCTTAACACCGGGGAGCTGTTTTTT
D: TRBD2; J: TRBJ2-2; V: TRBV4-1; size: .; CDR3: CASSRSGDWGELFF; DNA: TGCGCCAGCAGCCGTAGCGGGGACTGGGGGGAGCTGTTTTTT
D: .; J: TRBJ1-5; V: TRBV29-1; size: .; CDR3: CSVGAEGLDQPQHF; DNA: TGCAGCGTTGGGGCGGAAGGGTTGGATCAGCCCCAGCATTTT
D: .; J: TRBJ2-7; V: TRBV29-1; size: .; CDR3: CSVRDSRNYEQYF; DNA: TGCAGCGTACGCGACAGCCGAAACTACGAGCAGTACTTC
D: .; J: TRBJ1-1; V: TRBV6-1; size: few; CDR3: CASMNRVNTEAFF; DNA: TGTGCCAGCATGAACAGGGTGAACACTGAAGCTTTCTTT
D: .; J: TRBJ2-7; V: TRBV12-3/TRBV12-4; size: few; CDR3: CASSRGRQGYEQYF; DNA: TGTGCCAGCAGTCGCGGGAGACAGGGCTACGAGCAGTACTTC
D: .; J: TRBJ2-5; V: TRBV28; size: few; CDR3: CASSMTPIQETQYF; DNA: TGTGCCAGCAGTATGACCCCCATACAAGAGACCCAGTACTTC
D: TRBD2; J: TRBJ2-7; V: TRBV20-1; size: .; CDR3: CSASGRSYEQYF; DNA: TGCAGTGCTAGCGGGAGGAGCTACGAGCAGTACTTC